These T cell receptor beta chains were read from a single sample in a study of T-cell reconstitution after alpha-beta-depleted transplantation in children. TCRdb itself ran the PCR reads through MiXCR, one entry per CDR3 protein. This sample has around 700,000 distinct CDR3 sequences, with over 10% found just once. The source was PBMCs, collected before TCRalphabeta/CD19-depleted stem cell transplant. The receptor set was obtained from a girl aged 2-15 years with congenital amegakaryocytic thrombocytopenia, due to receive a stem cell transplant. Each CDR3 is given without its conserved first and last residue. A clone size is listed for some rows: how often the clone was seen (once, few, many), or a class if it is expanded.

V gene,clone size,J gene,CDR3 protein
TRBV6-1,few,TRBJ2-3,ASSGWTSGKTGLTDTQY
TRBV5-1,-,TRBJ2-1,ASRYRDEQF
TRBV9,many,TRBJ1-2,ASQQGSSGYT
TRBV20-1,few,TRBJ2-1,SARTLAGINEQF
TRBV12-5,few,TRBJ2-2,ASGLFGGDLTGELF
TRBV5-1,-,TRBJ1-2,ASSLDPTAINYGYT
TRBV24-1,few,TRBJ2-2,ATSDFGRRTTGELF
TRBV18,-,TRBJ1-1,ASSRSGTPMNTEAF
TRBV20-1,many,TRBJ2-7,SAIERAYSYEQY
TRBV10-2,few,TRBJ2-5,ASSVSGRARETQY